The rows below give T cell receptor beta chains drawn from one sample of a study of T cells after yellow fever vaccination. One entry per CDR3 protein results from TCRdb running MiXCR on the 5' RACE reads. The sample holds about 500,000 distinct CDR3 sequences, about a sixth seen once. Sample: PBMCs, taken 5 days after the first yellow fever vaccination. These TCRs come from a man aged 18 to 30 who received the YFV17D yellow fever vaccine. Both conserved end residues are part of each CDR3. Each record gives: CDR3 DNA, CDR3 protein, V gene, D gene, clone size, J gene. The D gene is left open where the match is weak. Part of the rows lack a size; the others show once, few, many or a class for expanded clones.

cdr3_nt: TGTGCCAGCAGCCCTTACACAGGGGGCGCAACAAACACCATATATTTT
cdr3_aa: CASSPYTGGATNTIYF
v_call: TRBV7-8
d_call: TRBD1
clone_size: few
j_call: TRBJ1-3

cdr3_nt: TGCGCCAGCAGCCCCGGGATTGGAGGGCCGTATAGCAATCAGCCCCAGCATTTT
cdr3_aa: CASSPGIGGPYSNQPQHF
v_call: TRBV4-3
d_call: NA
clone_size: few
j_call: TRBJ1-5

cdr3_nt: TGTGCCAGCAGTCCCCGCACAGGGTCTGGGGCCAACGTCCTGACTTTC
cdr3_aa: CASSPRTGSGANVLTF
v_call: TRBV6-1
d_call: NA
clone_size: NA
j_call: TRBJ2-6

cdr3_nt: TGTGCCAGCAGCTTGGAACAGGGGTCCTCCTACAATGAGCAGTTCTTC
cdr3_aa: CASSLEQGSSYNEQFF
v_call: TRBV11-1
d_call: TRBD1
clone_size: few
j_call: TRBJ2-1

cdr3_nt: TGTGCCAGCAGCCGAGAGATGAGACGGACAGGGAGGGATTCACCCCTCCACTTT
cdr3_aa: CASSREMRRTGRDSPLHF
v_call: TRBV11-1
d_call: TRBD1
clone_size: few
j_call: TRBJ1-6

cdr3_nt: TGTGCCAGCAGGGACCTGAGCTCTGGAAACACCATATATTTT
cdr3_aa: CASRDLSSGNTIYF
v_call: TRBV2
d_call: NA
clone_size: few
j_call: TRBJ1-3

cdr3_nt: TGCGCCAGCAGCCGGACAGGCGGGGTTGGCTACACCTTC
cdr3_aa: CASSRTGGVGYTF
v_call: TRBV4-1
d_call: TRBD1
clone_size: few
j_call: TRBJ1-2

cdr3_nt: TGTGCCAGCAGCTTAGTGGCGGGGGAGGCAGATACGCAGTATTTT
cdr3_aa: CASSLVAGEADTQYF
v_call: TRBV7-2
d_call: TRBD2
clone_size: many
j_call: TRBJ2-3

cdr3_nt: TGCAGTTCCAACCCCAGGGGACTCTATGGCTACACCTTC
cdr3_aa: CSSNPRGLYGYTF
v_call: TRBV20-1
d_call: NA
clone_size: NA
j_call: TRBJ1-2

cdr3_nt: TGTGCCAGCAGTGATTATATCCCCGGGGAGCTGTTTTTT
cdr3_aa: CASSDYIPGELFF
v_call: TRBV2
d_call: NA
clone_size: NA
j_call: TRBJ2-2

cdr3_nt: TGTGCCAGCAGCTACCGGGACAGGGGAGTGAATGAGCAGTTCTTC
cdr3_aa: CASSYRDRGVNEQFF
v_call: TRBV6-5
d_call: TRBD1
clone_size: NA
j_call: TRBJ2-1

cdr3_nt: TGCGCCAGCAGCACCGGACCGTCCCAAGAGACCCAGTACTTC
cdr3_aa: CASSTGPSQETQYF
v_call: TRBV5-1
d_call: NA
clone_size: few
j_call: TRBJ2-5

cdr3_nt: TGCAGCGTTGAAGCTAGCGGGGTGTCGCCAGATACGCAGTATTTT
cdr3_aa: CSVEASGVSPDTQYF
v_call: TRBV29-1
d_call: TRBD2
clone_size: NA
j_call: TRBJ2-3

cdr3_nt: TGTGCCAGCAGCGGACAGGGTTATCAGCCCCAGCATTTT
cdr3_aa: CASSGQGYQPQHF
v_call: TRBV6-2/TRBV6-3
d_call: TRBD1
clone_size: few
j_call: TRBJ1-5

cdr3_nt: TGTGCCAGCACGCCGGACTCCTATAATTCACCCCTCCACTTT
cdr3_aa: CASTPDSYNSPLHF
v_call: TRBV2
d_call: NA
clone_size: NA
j_call: TRBJ1-6

cdr3_nt: TGCGCCAGCAGCCAAGATTGGCAGTTCGGGGAGCTGTTTTTT
cdr3_aa: CASSQDWQFGELFF
v_call: TRBV4-3
d_call: NA
clone_size: NA
j_call: TRBJ2-2

cdr3_nt: TGCAGTGGGAGGCTAGAGACAGATACGCAGTATTTT
cdr3_aa: CSGRLETDTQYF
v_call: TRBV20-1
d_call: NA
clone_size: few
j_call: TRBJ2-3

cdr3_nt: TGTGCCTGGAGTGTCCCGGGGGCAAGGGACGAGCAGTACTTC
cdr3_aa: CAWSVPGARDEQYF
v_call: TRBV30
d_call: NA
clone_size: few
j_call: TRBJ2-7

cdr3_nt: TGCAGCGTTGACCGGAGCTCTGGGGCCAACGTCCTGACTTTC
cdr3_aa: CSVDRSSGANVLTF
v_call: TRBV29-1
d_call: NA
clone_size: NA
j_call: TRBJ2-6

cdr3_nt: TGTGCCAGCAGTTCCCCCGGGACAGGGGACGCTGAAGCTTTCTTT
cdr3_aa: CASSSPGTGDAEAFF
v_call: TRBV6-2/TRBV6-3
d_call: TRBD1
clone_size: few
j_call: TRBJ1-1

cdr3_nt: TGTGCCAGCAGTGAAGCGCTTGTTCAGTGGACTGAAGCTTTCTTT
cdr3_aa: CASSEALVQWTEAFF
v_call: TRBV2
d_call: NA
clone_size: many
j_call: TRBJ1-1

cdr3_nt: TGTGCCATCAGTGAAGTAGGGGACAGGAGCTCCTACGAGCAGTACTTC
cdr3_aa: CAISEVGDRSSYEQYF
v_call: TRBV10-3
d_call: TRBD1
clone_size: NA
j_call: TRBJ2-7

cdr3_nt: TGCGCCAGCAGCAGCGACAGCCTCTATGGCTACACCTTC
cdr3_aa: CASSSDSLYGYTF
v_call: TRBV5-1
d_call: NA
clone_size: few
j_call: TRBJ1-2

cdr3_nt: TGTGCCAGTCGGGGGTGGGGGGGGCAAGATACGCAGTATTTT
cdr3_aa: CASRGWGGQDTQYF
v_call: TRBV7-9
d_call: NA
clone_size: few
j_call: TRBJ2-3

cdr3_nt: TGTGCCAGCAGTTACGACGGAAAGAACACTGAAGCTTTCTTT
cdr3_aa: CASSYDGKNTEAFF
v_call: TRBV6-5
d_call: NA
clone_size: NA
j_call: TRBJ1-1

cdr3_nt: TGTGCCAGCAGCGCGGGGACAGATAGTTCACCCCTCCACTTT
cdr3_aa: CASSAGTDSSPLHF
v_call: TRBV7-9
d_call: TRBD1
clone_size: many
j_call: TRBJ1-6

cdr3_nt: TGTGCCAGCAGCTTAATGGGCTCTGGGGCCAACGTCCTGACTTTC
cdr3_aa: CASSLMGSGANVLTF
v_call: TRBV7-2
d_call: NA
clone_size: NA
j_call: TRBJ2-6

cdr3_nt: TGTGCCAGCAGCGATACAGGGTCAGATACGCAGTATTTT
cdr3_aa: CASSDTGSDTQYF
v_call: TRBV9
d_call: NA
clone_size: NA
j_call: TRBJ2-3

cdr3_nt: TGTGCCAGCAGCTTAAGGGTCGGGACTAGCGGGGAAAGAAGATACAATGAGCAGTTCTTC
cdr3_aa: CASSLRVGTSGERRYNEQFF
v_call: TRBV11-1
d_call: TRBD2
clone_size: NA
j_call: TRBJ2-1

cdr3_nt: TGTGCCAGCAGCCAAGGGACCTCACGGGAGCTGTTTTTT
cdr3_aa: CASSQGTSRELFF
v_call: TRBV3-1
d_call: NA
clone_size: few
j_call: TRBJ2-2

cdr3_nt: TGTGCCAGCAGTTCGGATGCGTATAGCAATCAGCCCCAGCATTTT
cdr3_aa: CASSSDAYSNQPQHF
v_call: TRBV5-5
d_call: NA
clone_size: few
j_call: TRBJ1-5

cdr3_nt: TGTGCCAGCAGTTTAAATCGGGGGAACTACGAGCAGTACTTC
cdr3_aa: CASSLNRGNYEQYF
v_call: TRBV12-3/TRBV12-4
d_call: NA
clone_size: few
j_call: TRBJ2-7

cdr3_nt: TGTGCCAGCAGCCAACATGACTGGCCGGAGACCCAGTACTTC
cdr3_aa: CASSQHDWPETQYF
v_call: TRBV5-4
d_call: NA
clone_size: NA
j_call: TRBJ2-5

cdr3_nt: TGTGCCAGCAGTGAACCCGGGACAGGAATCTATGGCTACACCTTC
cdr3_aa: CASSEPGTGIYGYTF
v_call: TRBV25-1
d_call: TRBD1
clone_size: few
j_call: TRBJ1-2

cdr3_nt: TGTGCCAGCAGCGATCTCGGGACAATCCAAGAGACCCAGTACTTC
cdr3_aa: CASSDLGTIQETQYF
v_call: TRBV7-8
d_call: NA
clone_size: NA
j_call: TRBJ2-5

cdr3_nt: TGCGCCAGCAGCCAGGGGACTAGCGGGGGGAGTTGGACGCAGTATTTT
cdr3_aa: CASSQGTSGGSWTQYF
v_call: TRBV4-3
d_call: TRBD2
clone_size: NA
j_call: TRBJ2-3

cdr3_nt: TGTGCCAGCAGCCCCTCGACCCGGACTAGCGGGGTAGAGACCCAGTACTTC
cdr3_aa: CASSPSTRTSGVETQYF
v_call: TRBV7-9
d_call: TRBD2
clone_size: NA
j_call: TRBJ2-5

cdr3_nt: TGTGCCATCAGTGAGTCCGAGGGGTCCTACGAGCAGTACTTC
cdr3_aa: CAISESEGSYEQYF
v_call: TRBV10-3
d_call: NA
clone_size: NA
j_call: TRBJ2-7

cdr3_nt: TGTGCCAGCAGCGGAATGACTAGCGGAGGGTACGAGCAGTACTTC
cdr3_aa: CASSGMTSGGYEQYF
v_call: TRBV5-6
d_call: TRBD2
clone_size: few
j_call: TRBJ2-7

cdr3_nt: TGTGCCAGCTCGATAGCGGGGGGGAACAATGAGCAGTTCTTC
cdr3_aa: CASSIAGGNNEQFF
v_call: TRBV18
d_call: TRBD2
clone_size: few
j_call: TRBJ2-1

cdr3_nt: TGTGCCAGCAGTTTGGCAGGAGCACCTGAAGCTTTCTTT
cdr3_aa: CASSLAGAPEAFF
v_call: TRBV12-3/TRBV12-4
d_call: NA
clone_size: NA
j_call: TRBJ1-1

cdr3_nt: TGTGCCAGCAGCGACCCGGACGGCTATGAGCAGTTCTTC
cdr3_aa: CASSDPDGYEQFF
v_call: TRBV7-6
d_call: NA
clone_size: NA
j_call: TRBJ2-1

cdr3_nt: TGTGCCAGCAGGTCCAGAAACCAGGGCACTGAAGCTTTCTTT
cdr3_aa: CASRSRNQGTEAFF
v_call: TRBV6-1
d_call: NA
clone_size: NA
j_call: TRBJ1-1

cdr3_nt: TGCAGTGCTATTAGGCCGGCTAGCGGGGACGAGCAGTACTTC
cdr3_aa: CSAIRPASGDEQYF
v_call: TRBV20-1
d_call: TRBD2
clone_size: once
j_call: TRBJ2-7

cdr3_nt: TGCGCCAGCAGCTTGGAGGGGGGCCCCTACGAGCAGTACTTC
cdr3_aa: CASSLEGGPYEQYF
v_call: TRBV5-1
d_call: NA
clone_size: few
j_call: TRBJ2-7

cdr3_nt: TGTGCCAGCAGTTACAATCGACCAGATACGCAGTATTTT
cdr3_aa: CASSYNRPDTQYF
v_call: TRBV6-2/TRBV6-3
d_call: NA
clone_size: few
j_call: TRBJ2-3

cdr3_nt: TGCAGCGTATACAGGGAGGGCACTGAAGCTTTCTTT
cdr3_aa: CSVYREGTEAFF
v_call: TRBV29-1
d_call: NA
clone_size: many
j_call: TRBJ1-1

cdr3_nt: TGTGCCAGCAGTTTTGACGGCATTTGGGGAGCTTTCTTT
cdr3_aa: CASSFDGIWGAFF
v_call: TRBV28
d_call: NA
clone_size: many
j_call: TRBJ1-1

cdr3_nt: TGTGCCACCAGGCGGGGTACTGAAGCTTTCTTT
cdr3_aa: CATRRGTEAFF
v_call: TRBV27
d_call: NA
clone_size: many
j_call: TRBJ1-1

cdr3_nt: TGTGCCAGCAGTTACTCTCCGGTGGGGGGGGAGTTCAATGAGCAGTTCTTC
cdr3_aa: CASSYSPVGGEFNEQFF
v_call: TRBV6-2/TRBV6-3
d_call: TRBD2
clone_size: NA
j_call: TRBJ2-1

cdr3_nt: TGCGCCAGCAGCGCCGGACCTAATCAGCCCCAGCATTTT
cdr3_aa: CASSAGPNQPQHF
v_call: TRBV5-1
d_call: NA
clone_size: many
j_call: TRBJ1-5

cdr3_nt: TGTGCCAGCAGCCAAGAGCTAGCGGGGGAATATACGCAGTATTTT
cdr3_aa: CASSQELAGEYTQYF
v_call: TRBV4-2
d_call: TRBD2
clone_size: NA
j_call: TRBJ2-3

cdr3_nt: TGCAGCGTTGGACAGGGGGCAGGGGAGCAGTACTTC
cdr3_aa: CSVGQGAGEQYF
v_call: TRBV29-1
d_call: TRBD1
clone_size: NA
j_call: TRBJ2-7